These 8 T cell receptor beta chains were sequenced from one sample in a study of cytomegalovirus exposure and HLA in healthy donors. The PCR used 60 Vbeta and 13 Jbeta primers. Generated by immunoSEQ multiplex PCR, the TCRdb table keeps only in-frame clones and is missing some. The data contain 150,000 or so clones, 70% to 85% of them singletons. Sequencing was carried out using PBMCs. The receptor set was obtained from a female donor in good health and CMV-seronegative.

The rearrangement joins TRBV18 to TRBJ2-7; 10 bases match TRBD2. The CDR3 contains 15 residues. V lost 3 bases and J lost 2; bases outside the gene matches: 4. Per the germline V gene, CDR1 is KGHSH and CDR2 is LQKENI. CDR3 DNA: TGTGCCAGCTCACCCGGACTAGCGGCGACCTACGAGCAGTACTTC. Protein product: CASSPGLAATYEQYF.

The rearrangement joins TRBV28 to TRBJ2-7; the match to TRBD1 covers 11 bases. This CDR3 region has 18 residues. Germline trimming cut 5 bases from V and 4 bases from J; bases unmatched to any gene: 16. Germline values: CDR1 MDHEN, CDR2 SYDVKM. Here the CDR3 reads CASSRGQGAALFLYEQYF. The CDR3 DNA sequence: TGTGCCAGCAGTCGCGGACAGGGGGCCGCTCTCTTTCTATACGAGCAGTACTTC.

Concerning this clone: The same CDR3 also results from other DNA sequences found in this sample. The chain is built from TRBV6-6 and TRBJ2-1, with a possible D match to TRBD2 (6 bases). Trimming removed 0 bases at V and 6 bases at J, with 12 bases between. Germline loops: CDR1 MNHNY, CDR2 SVGAGI (reference sequence). The CDR3 runs to 15 residues. The CDR3 protein is CASSYSGLGGNEQFF. CDR3 nucleotide sequence: TGTGCCAGCAGTTACTCGGGGTTGGGGGGCAATGAGCAGTTCTTC.

This clone was seen a handful of times. This rearrangement joins TRBV7-2 to TRBJ1-5, with TRBD1 matching over 9 bases. This CDR3 contains 16 residues. V lost 1 base to trimming and J lost 0 bases; unmatched junction nucleotides: 1. CDR1 and CDR2 (germline): SGHTA, FQGNSA. Here the CDR3 DNA reads TGTGCCAGCAGCTTAGTGGGACAGGGTAGCAATCAGCCCCAGCATTTT. Translated, it gives CASSLVGQGSNQPQHF.

This chain links TRBV11-2 with TRBJ1-2; possibly TRBD1 for D (5 bases). CDR3 length equals 15 residues. V was trimmed by 7 bases and J by 3 bases, leaving 18 bases between them. Germline V gene sequence: CDR1 SGHAT, CDR2 FQNNGV. CDR3 nucleotide sequence: TGTGCCAGCACCAATCTTTGGGGGAGGGACTATGGCTACACCTTC. This sequence encodes CASTNLWGRDYGYTF.

This clone has a handful of counts. The genes are TRBV28 and TRBJ1-2; TRBD1 aligns across 9 bases. This CDR3 contains 15 residues. V lost 2 bases, J lost 8 bases, and 9 bases stayed unmatched. Germline V lookup: CDR1 MDHEN, CDR2 SYDVKM. The CDR3 DNA reads as TGTGCCAGCAGTTTAGGGGGACAGGGAATCTGGGGCTACACCTTC. Protein sequence: CASSLGGQGIWGYTF.

The rearrangement uses TRBV4-3 and TRBJ2-1; TRBD2 is a possible D gene (6 bases). CDR3 length equals 18 residues. V was cut by 0 bases and J by 7 bases, with 22 bases left in between. The germline V gene has CDR1 LGHNA and CDR2 YSLEER. CDR3 in amino acids: CASSQDWEASAPGNEQFF. The CDR3 DNA reads as TGCGCCAGCAGCCAAGATTGGGAGGCTAGCGCCCCGGGGAATGAGCAGTTCTTC.

The chain carries TRBV18 and TRBJ1-4; D gene ambiguous. Germline V lookup: CDR1 KGHSH, CDR2 LQKENI. The CDR3 length is 13 residues. The V end was cut by 6 bases, the J end by 0 bases, with 5 bases between. CDR3: CASSGATNEKLFF. The CDR3 DNA reads as TGTGCCAGCTCGGGAGCAACTAATGAAAAACTGTTTTTT.